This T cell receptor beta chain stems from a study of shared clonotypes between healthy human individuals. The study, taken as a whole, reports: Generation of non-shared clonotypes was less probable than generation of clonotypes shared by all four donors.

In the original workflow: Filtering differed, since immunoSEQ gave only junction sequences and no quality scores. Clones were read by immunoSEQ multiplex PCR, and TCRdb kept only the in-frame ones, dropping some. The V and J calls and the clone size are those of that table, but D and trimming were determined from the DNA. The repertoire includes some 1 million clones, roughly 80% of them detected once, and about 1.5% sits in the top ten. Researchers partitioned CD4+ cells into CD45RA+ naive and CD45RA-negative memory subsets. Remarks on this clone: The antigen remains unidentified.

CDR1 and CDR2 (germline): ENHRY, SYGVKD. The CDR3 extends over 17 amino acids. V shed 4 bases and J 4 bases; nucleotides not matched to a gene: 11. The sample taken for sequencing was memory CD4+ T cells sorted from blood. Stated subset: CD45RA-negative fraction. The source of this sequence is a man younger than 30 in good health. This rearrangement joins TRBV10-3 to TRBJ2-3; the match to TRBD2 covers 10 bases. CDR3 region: CAISGSGLADFSDTQYF. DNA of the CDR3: TGTGCCATCAGTGGCTCCGGACTAGCGGATTTTTCAGATACGCAGTATTTT.